This T cell receptor (beta chain) was recovered during a study of CD8 T cells in ankylosing spondylitis (dated 2017 in TCRdb). About the full investigation: The study profiled T cell receptor beta repertoires in healthy donors and ankylosing spondylitis patients to find disease-linked TCR variants. In total, the full study cohort was made up of nearly 110 healthy donors and 25 ankylosing spondylitis patients. Peripheral blood samples were taken, and synovial fluid was additionally collected from ankylosing spondylitis patients. General conclusions and limits of the study: Some motif variants had previously been reported in the synovial fluid and blood of reactive arthritis patients, which suggests shared mechanisms of disease initiation. In peripheral blood, the disease-linked clones were found at relatively low frequencies and had a CD8+ phenotype. The disease-linked clones were reported as significantly enriched in matched synovial fluid samples from ankylosing spondylitis patients. A TCR beta motif made up of eight highly homologous amino acid variants appeared to be characteristic of blood from ankylosing spondylitis patients.

CDR1 and CDR2 are read off the germline V gene (reference sequence) as LGHDT and YNNKEL. The V end loses 1 base and the J end loses 0 bases, and a stretch of 10 bases separates them. There are 17 amino acids in the CDR3, from cysteine to phenylalanine inclusive. Just CDR3 DNA is preserved here, 51 bases in frame from base 1. This clonotype was picked up a small number of times. Which antigen it targets is not known. No clone much larger than this one lies a single base away; base qualities are absent. The instrument was an Illumina HiSeq 2500. TCR beta libraries were prepared by quantitative 5'-RACE with molecular barcodes. The source study handled its data this way. To identify disease-linked TCR variants, a new computational method was used, one built on a probabilistic model of VDJ rearrangement. Through fastp at Q25 and MiXCR, TCRdb rebuilt clones from the public reads, retaining in-frame beta chains. Each record represents a unique CDR3 protein, reported with the most common genes and DNA among its rows. The V and J calls here are based on TCRdb, not the publication. The sample table shows approximately 300,000 distinct CDR3 sequences, and less than 10% are seen once. The ten top clones hold roughly 14% of the sample.

The receptor's source is a male donor with ankylosing spondylitis. The rearrangement combines TRBV3-1 with TRBJ2-6, with the D gene call left open. Sample: blood, either unsorted or a sorted T cell fraction (not recorded which). The CDR3 reads as follows: CASSQVSWSSGANVLTF. The nucleotide sequence is given as TGTGCCAGCAGCCAAGTAAGCTGGAGCTCTGGGGCCAACGTCCTGACTTTC.